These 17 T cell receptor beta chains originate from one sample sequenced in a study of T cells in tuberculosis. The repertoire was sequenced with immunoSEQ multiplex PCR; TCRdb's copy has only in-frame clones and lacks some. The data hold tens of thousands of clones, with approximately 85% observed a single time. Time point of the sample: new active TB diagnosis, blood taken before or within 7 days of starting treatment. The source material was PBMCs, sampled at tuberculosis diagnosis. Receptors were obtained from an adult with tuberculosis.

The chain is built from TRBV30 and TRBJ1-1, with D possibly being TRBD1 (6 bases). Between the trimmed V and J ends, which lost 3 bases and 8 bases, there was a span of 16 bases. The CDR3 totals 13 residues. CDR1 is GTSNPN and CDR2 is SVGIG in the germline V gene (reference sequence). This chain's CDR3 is CAWRRTGIIEAFF. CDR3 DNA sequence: TGTGCCTGGAGGAGAACAGGGATTATCGAAGCTTTCTTT. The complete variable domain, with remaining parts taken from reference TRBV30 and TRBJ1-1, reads SQTIHQWPATLVQPVGSPLSLECTVEGTSNPNLYWYRQAAGRGLQLLFYSVGIGQISSEVPQNLSASRPQDRQFILSSKKLLLSDSGFYLCAWRRTGIIEAFFGQGTRLTVV.

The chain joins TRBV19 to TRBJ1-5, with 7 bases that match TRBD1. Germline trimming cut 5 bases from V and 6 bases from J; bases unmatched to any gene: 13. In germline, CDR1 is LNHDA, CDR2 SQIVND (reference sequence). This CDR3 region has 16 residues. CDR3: CASSRPEDRVGQPQHF. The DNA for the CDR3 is TGTGCCAGTAGTCGTCCCGAAGACAGGGTTGGTCAGCCCCAGCATTTT.

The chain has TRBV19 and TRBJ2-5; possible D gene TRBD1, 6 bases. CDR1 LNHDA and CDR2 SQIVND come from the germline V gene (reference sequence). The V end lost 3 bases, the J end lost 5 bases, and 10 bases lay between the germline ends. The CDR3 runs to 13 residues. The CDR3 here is CASSIQGRETQYF. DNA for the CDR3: TGTGCCAGTAGTATTCAGGGGCGGGAGACCCAGTACTTC.

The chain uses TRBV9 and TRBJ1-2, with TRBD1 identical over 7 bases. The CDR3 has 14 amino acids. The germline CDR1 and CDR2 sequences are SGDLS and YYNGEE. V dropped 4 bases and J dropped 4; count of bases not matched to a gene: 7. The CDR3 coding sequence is TGTGCCAGCAGCACTGAAGGGGGCCTCTATGGCTACACCTTC. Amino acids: CASSTEGGLYGYTF.

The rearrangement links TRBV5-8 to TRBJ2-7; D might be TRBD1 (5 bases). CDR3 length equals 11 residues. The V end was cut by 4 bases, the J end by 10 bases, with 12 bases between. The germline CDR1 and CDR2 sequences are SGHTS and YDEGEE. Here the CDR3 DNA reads TGTGCCAGCAGCCCTGACAGCATCCAGTACTTC. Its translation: CASSPDSIQYF.

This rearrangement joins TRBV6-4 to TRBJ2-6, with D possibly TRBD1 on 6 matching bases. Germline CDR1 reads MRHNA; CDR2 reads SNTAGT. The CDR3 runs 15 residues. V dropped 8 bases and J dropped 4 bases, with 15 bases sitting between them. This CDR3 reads CASGSGAAGANVLTF. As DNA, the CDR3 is TGTGCCAGCGGTTCAGGGGCTGCGGGGGCCAACGTCCTGACTTTC.

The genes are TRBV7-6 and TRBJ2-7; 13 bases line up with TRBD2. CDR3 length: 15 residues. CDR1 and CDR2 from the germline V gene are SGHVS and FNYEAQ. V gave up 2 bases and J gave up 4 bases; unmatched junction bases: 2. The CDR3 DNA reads TGTGCCAGCAGCTTACGGACTAGCGGGAGTTACGAGCAGTACTTC. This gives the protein CASSLRTSGSYEQYF.

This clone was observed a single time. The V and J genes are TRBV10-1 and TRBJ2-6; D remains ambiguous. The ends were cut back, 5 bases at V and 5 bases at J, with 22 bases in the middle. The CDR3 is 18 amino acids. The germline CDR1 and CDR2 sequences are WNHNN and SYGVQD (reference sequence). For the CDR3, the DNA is TGCGCCAGCAGTACGCATCCGATCGCACAAAGTCGGGCCAACGTCCTGACTTTC. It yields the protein CASSTHPIAQSRANVLTF.

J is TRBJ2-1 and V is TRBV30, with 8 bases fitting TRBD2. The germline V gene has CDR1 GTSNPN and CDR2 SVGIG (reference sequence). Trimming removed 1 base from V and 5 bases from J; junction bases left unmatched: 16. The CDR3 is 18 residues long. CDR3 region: CAWSDLTRGAGADNEQFF. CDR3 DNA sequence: TGTGCCTGGAGTGATCTAACTCGAGGAGCGGGAGCCGACAATGAGCAGTTCTTC.

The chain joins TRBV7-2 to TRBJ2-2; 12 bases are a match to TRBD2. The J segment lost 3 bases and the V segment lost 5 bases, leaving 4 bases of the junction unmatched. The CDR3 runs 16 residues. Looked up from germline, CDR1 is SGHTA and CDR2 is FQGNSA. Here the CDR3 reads CASSPSGGADTGELFF. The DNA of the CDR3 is TGTGCCAGCAGCCCTAGCGGGGGGGCCGACACCGGGGAGCTGTTTTTT.

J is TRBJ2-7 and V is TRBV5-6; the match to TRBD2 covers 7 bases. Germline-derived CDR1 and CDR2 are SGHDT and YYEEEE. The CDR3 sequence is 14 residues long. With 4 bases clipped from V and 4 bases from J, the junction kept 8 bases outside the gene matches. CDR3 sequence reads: CASSIVAGEYEQYF. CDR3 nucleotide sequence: TGTGCCAGCAGCATAGTTGCGGGAGAATACGAGCAGTACTTC.

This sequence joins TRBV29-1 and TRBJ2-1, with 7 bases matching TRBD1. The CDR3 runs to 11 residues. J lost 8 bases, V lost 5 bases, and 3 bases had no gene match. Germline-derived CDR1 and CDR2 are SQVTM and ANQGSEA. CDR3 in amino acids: CSVKQGYEQFF. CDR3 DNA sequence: TGCAGCGTTAAACAGGGGTATGAGCAGTTCTTC.

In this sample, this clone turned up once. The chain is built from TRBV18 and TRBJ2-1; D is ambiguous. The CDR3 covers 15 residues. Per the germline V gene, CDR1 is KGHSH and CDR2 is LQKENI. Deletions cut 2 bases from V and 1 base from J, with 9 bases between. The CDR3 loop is CASSPNTASYNEQFF. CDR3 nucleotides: TGTGCCAGCTCACCAAACACCGCTTCCTACAATGAGCAGTTCTTC.

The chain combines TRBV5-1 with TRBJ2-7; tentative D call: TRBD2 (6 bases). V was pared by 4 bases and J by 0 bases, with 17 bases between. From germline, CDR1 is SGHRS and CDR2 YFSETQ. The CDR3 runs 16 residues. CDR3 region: CASSPAGSGISYEQYF. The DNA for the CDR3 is TGCGCCAGCAGCCCGGCGGGATCGGGCATCTCCTACGAGCAGTACTTC.

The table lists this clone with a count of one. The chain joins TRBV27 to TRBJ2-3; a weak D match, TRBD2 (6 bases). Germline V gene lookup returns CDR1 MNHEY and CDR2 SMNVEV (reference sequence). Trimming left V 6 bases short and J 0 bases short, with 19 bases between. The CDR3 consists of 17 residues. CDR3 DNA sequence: TGTGCCAGCAGCCAAAACCTCGGGCTAGCGAGCACAGATACGCAGTATTTT. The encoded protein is CASSQNLGLASTDTQYF.

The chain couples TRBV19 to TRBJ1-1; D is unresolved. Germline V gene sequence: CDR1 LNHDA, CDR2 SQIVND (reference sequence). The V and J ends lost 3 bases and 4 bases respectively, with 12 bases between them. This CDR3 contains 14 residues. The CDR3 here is CASSIGLEGTEAFF. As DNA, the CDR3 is TGTGCCAGTAGTATCGGACTAGAGGGCACTGAAGCTTTCTTT.

The CDR3 region has the DNA TGTGCCAGCAGCTTAGGACAGGGGGTCGCTGAAGCTTTCTTT. Residues: CASSLGQGVAEAFF. This chain links TRBV5-4 with TRBJ1-1; 10 nucleotides match TRBD1. The J segment lost 6 bases and the V segment lost 2 bases, leaving 4 bases of the junction unmatched. The CDR3 is made up of 14 amino acids. Per the germline V gene, CDR1 is SGHNT and CDR2 is YYREEE (reference sequence).